The clone carrying this TCR beta chain was seen more than once but under ten times. Its antigen is undetermined. Deletions cut 2 bases from V and 3 bases from J, with 5 bases between. Germline V gene data show CDR1 as SEHNR and CDR2 as FQNEAQ (reference sequence). This CDR3 is 12 amino acids long. This entry belongs to a study of T-cell reconstitution after alpha-beta-depleted transplantation in children. For TCRbeta, the library was prepared with unique molecular identifiers. Using its own MiXCR run on the PCR reads, TCRdb lists one record per CDR3 protein. The table lists approximately 210,000 distinct CDR3 sequences, about a sixth of them singletons. Study outcomes and limitations: Several hundred expanded graft clones reportedly supplied alpha-beta T cells about two months after transplant. From newly produced T cells came most of the T-cell counts and diversity one year after transplant.

The rearrangement joins TRBV7-9 to TRBJ2-7; no firm D call. The TCR was taken from a male patient aged 2 to 9 who had a stem cell transplant for acute lymphoblastic leukemia, so the T cells may come from the graft donor. The sequencing here drew on PBMCs, mostly from graft donor cells, taken 360 days after TCRalphabeta/CD19-depleted stem cell transplant. CDR3 nucleotides: TGTGCCAGCAGCTTATATGGCTACGAGCAGTACTTC. The encoded protein is CASSLYGYEQYF.